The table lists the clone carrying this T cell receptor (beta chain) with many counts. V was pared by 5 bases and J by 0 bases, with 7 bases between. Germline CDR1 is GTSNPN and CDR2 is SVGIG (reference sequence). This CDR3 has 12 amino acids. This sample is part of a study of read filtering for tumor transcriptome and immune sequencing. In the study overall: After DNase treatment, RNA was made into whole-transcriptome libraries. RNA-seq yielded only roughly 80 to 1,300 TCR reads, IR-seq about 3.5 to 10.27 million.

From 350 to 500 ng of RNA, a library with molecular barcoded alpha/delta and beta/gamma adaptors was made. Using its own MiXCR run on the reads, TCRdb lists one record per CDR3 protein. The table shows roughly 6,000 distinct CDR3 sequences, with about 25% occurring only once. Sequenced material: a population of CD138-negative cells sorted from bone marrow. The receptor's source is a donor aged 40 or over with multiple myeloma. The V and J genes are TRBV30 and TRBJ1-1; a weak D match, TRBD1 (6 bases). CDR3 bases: TGTGCCTGGGGACAGATGAACACTGAAGCTTTCTTT. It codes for CAWGQMNTEAFF. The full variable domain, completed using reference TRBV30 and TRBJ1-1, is SQTIHQWPATLVQPVGSPLSLECTVEGTSNPNLYWYRQAAGRGLQLLFYSVGIGQISSEVPQNLSASRPQDRQFILSSKKLLLSDSGFYLCAWGQMNTEAFFGQGTRLTVV.